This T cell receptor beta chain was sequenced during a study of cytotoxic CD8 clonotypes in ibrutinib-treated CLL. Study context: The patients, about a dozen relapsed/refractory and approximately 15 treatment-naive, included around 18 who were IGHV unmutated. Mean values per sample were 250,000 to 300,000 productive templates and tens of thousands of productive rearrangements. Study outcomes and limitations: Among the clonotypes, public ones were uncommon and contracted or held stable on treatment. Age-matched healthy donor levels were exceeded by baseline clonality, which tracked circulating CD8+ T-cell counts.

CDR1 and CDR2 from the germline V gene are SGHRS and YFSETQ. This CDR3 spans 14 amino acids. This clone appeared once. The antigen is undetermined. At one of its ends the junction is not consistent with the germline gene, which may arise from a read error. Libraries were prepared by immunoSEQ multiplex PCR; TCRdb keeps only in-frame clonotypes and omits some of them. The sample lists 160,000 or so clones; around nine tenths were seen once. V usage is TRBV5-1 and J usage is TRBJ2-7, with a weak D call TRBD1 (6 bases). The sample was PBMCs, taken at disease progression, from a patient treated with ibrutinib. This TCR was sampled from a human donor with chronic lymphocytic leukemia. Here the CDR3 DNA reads TGCACCAGCAGCTTGGACAGTCCTATCGACGAGCAGTACTTC. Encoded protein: CTSSLDSPIDEQYF. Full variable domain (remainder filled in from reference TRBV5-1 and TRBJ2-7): KAGVTQTPRYLIKTRGQQVTLSCSPISGHRSVSWYQQTPGQGLQFLFEYFSETQRNKGNFPGRFSGRQFSNSRSEMNVSTLELGDSALYLCTSSLDSPIDEQYFGPGTRLTVT.